This T cell receptor (beta chain) is drawn from a study of technical replicates of blood from a handful of donors. Profiled with immunoSEQ multiplex PCR; TCRdb holds only in-frame clones, not every one. Among about 90,000 clones listed, 85% to 95% were seen once. There are a few counts of this clone. Germline loops: CDR1 SGHAT, CDR2 FQNNGV. The CDR3 is 15 residues long. The V gene end was trimmed by 3 bases and the J gene end by 0 bases; junction bases not matched to a gene: 4. This TCR came from a human donor in good health. The chain joins TRBV11-2 to TRBJ1-1; 7 nucleotides match TRBD1. The specimen was T cells isolated from PBMCs. CDR3 sequence: CASSFRTGLNTEAFF. CDR3 nucleotide sequence: TGTGCCAGCAGCTTTAGGACAGGTTTGAACACTGAAGCTTTCTTT.